These 26 T cell receptor beta chains came from one sample sequenced in a study of blood T cell repertoires in COVID-19. The assay was immunoSEQ multiplex PCR, and TCRdb's table has in-frame clones only and misses some. Counted here are roughly 100,000 clones, around 78% occurring once; the ten biggest clones make up more than 5.5%. The sequenced sample consisted of peripheral blood. These receptors all stem from a man at least 80 years old with COVID-19, enrolled during active disease.

The V call is TRBV5-6, the J call TRBJ1-3; 8 nucleotides align to TRBD1. The CDR3 contains 16 residues. Looked up from germline, CDR1 is SGHDT and CDR2 is YYEEEE. Unmatched junction bases numbered 6, after V lost 1 base and J lost 3 bases. CDR3 in amino acids: CASSLTAGGSGNTIYF. The CDR3 nucleotides are TGTGCCAGCAGCTTGACTGCAGGGGGCAGTGGAAACACCATATATTTT.

The CDR3 loop reads CATSDPTGTGDEQYF. CDR3 DNA sequence: TGTGCCACCAGTGACCCTACCGGGACAGGGGACGAGCAGTACTTC. The V and J genes are TRBV24-1 and TRBJ2-7; 10 bases align to TRBD1. Germline values: CDR1 KGHDR, CDR2 SFDVKD. The CDR3 runs 15 residues. Unmatched junction bases numbered 7, after V lost 4 bases and J lost 5 bases.

This sequence joins TRBV20-1 and TRBJ2-2, with a weak D call TRBD2 (5 bases). Trimming cost V 5 bases and J 6 bases, with 7 bases left between them. From germline, CDR1 is DFQATT and CDR2 SNEGSKA (reference sequence). This CDR3 contains 11 residues. The CDR3 sequence is CSASSPGELFF. As DNA, the CDR3 is TGCAGTGCTTCTAGCCCCGGGGAGCTGTTTTTT.

In this sample, this clone turned up a few times. The J gene is TRBJ1-4, the V gene TRBV7-2, with 8 bases that match TRBD1. Germline assignment: CDR1 SGHTA and CDR2 FQGNSA. Trimming at V came to 6 bases and at J to 7 bases, leaving 10 bases not matched to a gene. CDR3 size: 15 residues. The CDR3 here is CASSDGQGQTEKLFF. In nucleotides, the CDR3 is TGTGCCAGCAGTGATGGACAGGGCCAAACTGAAAAACTGTTTTTT.

This chain connects TRBV5-1 to TRBJ2-2; TRBD2 is a possible D gene (6 bases). CDR1 is SGHRS and CDR2 is YFSETQ in the germline V gene. The CDR3 spans 14 residues. Trimming took 1 base from V and 4 from J, leaving 8 bases between them. In nucleotides, the CDR3 is TGCGCCAGCAGCTTGCCTAGCGTCACCGGGGAGCTGTTTTTT. Translating gives CASSLPSVTGELFF.

The chain employs TRBV7-9 and TRBJ2-1, with 8 nucleotides matching TRBD1. CDR1 is SEHNR, CDR2 FQNEAQ, per germline (reference sequence). The CDR3 covers 15 residues. The V gene end was trimmed by 3 bases and the J gene end by 2 bases; junction bases not matched to a gene: 3. The CDR3 here is CASSFQGAAYNEQFF. CDR3 nucleotides: TGTGCCAGCAGCTTCCAGGGGGCGGCCTACAATGAGCAGTTCTTC.

As for this clone: Additional DNA sequences in this sample encode the identical CDR3. The V call is TRBV18, the J call TRBJ1-1, with TRBD1 as a possible D gene (5 bases). The V and J ends lost 3 bases and 1 base respectively, with 6 bases between them. The CDR3 loop spans 13 amino acids. Germline CDR1 reads KGHSH; CDR2 reads LQKENI. CDR3 nucleotide sequence: TGTGCCAGCTCACCGGGGCAGAACACTGAAGCTTTCTTT. Translating gives CASSPGQNTEAFF.

The chain links TRBV27 to TRBJ1-1, with D possibly TRBD1 on 5 matching bases. Germline values: CDR1 MNHEY, CDR2 SMNVEV (reference sequence). There are 14 residues in the CDR3. The ends were cut back, 1 base at V and 4 bases at J, with 10 bases in the middle. CDR3 region: CASSLLGLGTEAFF. CDR3 bases: TGTGCCAGCAGTTTATTGGGGCTGGGCACTGAAGCTTTCTTT.

The chain recombines TRBV2 with TRBJ2-5; perhaps TRBD1 as D (5 bases). Germline CDR1 SNHLY, CDR2 FYNNEI. This CDR3 is built from 11 residues. With 4 bases removed from V and 5 bases from J, the gap between germline ends came to 5 bases. CDR3 region: CASSAGETQYF. DNA of the CDR3: TGTGCCAGCAGTGCAGGGGAGACCCAGTACTTC. The full variable domain, with the rest looked up from reference TRBV2 and TRBJ2-5, is EPEVTQTPSHQVTQMGQEVILRCVPISNHLYFYWYRQILGQKVEFLVSFYNNEISEKSEIFDDQFSVERPDGSNFTLKIRSTKLEDSAMYFCASSAGETQYFGPGTRLLVL.

The chain links TRBV3-1 (or the pseudogene TRBV3-2) to TRBJ2-3; 8 nucleotides align to TRBD2. The V gene's germline CDR1 is LGHDT and CDR2 YNNKEL (reference sequence). J lost 2 bases, V lost 1 base, and 8 bases had no gene match. This CDR3 is built from 17 residues. CDR3 bases: TGTGCCAGCAGCCAAGTGAGCGGGAGTACCCCCACAGATACGCAGTATTTT. Its protein is CASSQVSGSTPTDTQYF.

The rearrangement links TRBV21-1 to TRBJ2-3; no DNA check was done on the table's D call, TRBD1. TRBV21-1 is a documented pseudogene. The CDR3 sequence is 16 residues long. The CDR3 is CASSPRGPFGTDTQYF. The CDR3 DNA reads as TGTGCCAGCAGTCCAAGGGGTCCCTTTGGCACAGATACGCAGTATTTT.

This clone was found a few times. The chain recombines TRBV6-5 with TRBJ1-1; the match to TRBD1 covers 8 bases. Germline V gene lookup returns CDR1 MNHEY and CDR2 SVGAGI. V was clipped by 7 bases and J by 0 bases; unmatched bases: 7. There are 15 residues in the CDR3. CDR3 sequence: CASNQGATMNTEAFF. The CDR3 DNA sequence: TGTGCCAGCAATCAGGGGGCGACTATGAACACTGAAGCTTTCTTT.

The genes are TRBV2 and TRBJ1-2; 7 nucleotides match TRBD1. The germline CDR1 and CDR2 sequences are SNHLY and FYNNEI. The CDR3 spans 14 residues. J gave up 4 bases and V 3 bases, and 5 bases lay outside the gene matches. CDR3 sequence reads: CASSDETGTYGYTF. CDR3 DNA sequence: TGTGCCAGCAGTGATGAGACAGGGACCTATGGCTACACCTTC.

This clone appeared a few times. The CDR3 region is CATSGDSRNQPQHF. CDR3 in DNA: TGTGCCACCAGTGGGGACAGCAGGAATCAGCCCCAGCATTTT. This chain uses TRBV24-1 with TRBJ1-5; TRBD1 matches 7 bases. The CDR3 is 14 residues long. V was clipped by 5 bases and J by 4 bases; unmatched bases: 4. CDR1 and CDR2 (germline): KGHDR, SFDVKD.

The chain employs TRBV4-1 and TRBJ1-5; D is possibly TRBD1 (5 bases). Per germline, CDR1 MGHRA and CDR2 YSYEKL. With 1 base removed from V and 1 base from J, the gap between germline ends came to 26 bases. The CDR3 consists of 21 residues. The CDR3 region is CASSQVGARQGVSRSNQPQHF. CDR3 nucleotides: TGCGCCAGCAGCCAAGTGGGTGCGCGCCAGGGTGTCTCGAGGAGCAATCAGCCCCAGCATTTT.

The chain employs TRBV27 and TRBJ2-1; 10 bases agree with TRBD2. V lost 2 bases, J lost 3 bases, and 10 bases stayed unmatched. The CDR3 is 18 residues long. From germline, CDR1 is MNHEY and CDR2 SMNVEV (reference sequence). The CDR3 DNA reads as TGTGCCAGCAGTTTACCCCCAACGACTAGCGGGTACTACAATGAGCAGTTCTTC. This translates into CASSLPPTTSGYYNEQFF.

The genes are TRBV10-3 and TRBJ1-5; no clear D. The CDR3 runs 13 residues. Trimming pared 8 bases from V and 5 bases from J, leaving 13 bases between. Germline V gene data show CDR1 as ENHRY and CDR2 as SYGVKD. Here the CDR3 DNA reads TGTGCCATCGGCGAGGGAGCGTATCAGCCCCAGCATTTT. Its translation: CAIGEGAYQPQHF.

The CDR3 DNA follows: TGTGCCAGCAGTTCGGGACAGAGCCCGATGAACACTGAAGCTTTCTTT. It is translated as CASSSGQSPMNTEAFF. This chain uses TRBV6-5 with TRBJ1-1; TRBD1 agrees at 7 bases. Germline assignment: CDR1 MNHEY and CDR2 SVGAGI. This CDR3 is 16 amino acids long. V shed 4 bases, J shed 0 bases, and the junction held 8 bases outside the gene matches.

The rearrangement uses TRBV4-2 and TRBJ1-5, with D possibly TRBD1 on 6 matching bases. Germline lookup yields CDR1 LGHNA and CDR2 YNFKEQ. The V gene lost 0 bases and the J gene lost 7 bases, with 13 bases spanning the gap. The CDR3 length is 15 residues. The CDR3 nucleotides read TGTGCCAGCAGCCAAGACTCAGGGGTTGGGCAGCCCCAGCATTTT. It yields the protein CASSQDSGVGQPQHF.

The chain links TRBV5-1 to TRBJ2-2, with a possible D match to TRBD1 (5 bases). The CDR3 is made up of 15 amino acids. V shed 7 bases and J shed 1 base, with 14 bases lying between them. Germline assignment: CDR1 SGHRS and CDR2 YFSETQ. In DNA form, the CDR3 reads TGCGCCAGCGGCCTTCTGACAGAGAACACCGGGGAGCTGTTTTTT. It codes for CASGLLTENTGELFF.

V usage is TRBV3-1 (or the pseudogene TRBV3-2) and J usage is TRBJ2-7, with D perhaps TRBD1 (7 bases). Trimming pared 4 bases from V and 1 base from J, leaving 8 bases between. The CDR3 sequence is 13 residues long. Germline CDR1 and CDR2: LGHDT and YNNKEL (reference sequence). CDR3 region: CASSPGGSYEQYF. The CDR3 DNA reads TGTGCCAGCAGCCCAGGGGGGTCCTACGAGCAGTACTTC.

The chain recombines TRBV28 with TRBJ1-5; no firm D call. Deletions cut 6 bases from V and 0 bases from J, with 12 bases between. The CDR3 extends over 15 amino acids. Germline V gene data show CDR1 as MDHEN and CDR2 as SYDVKM. The CDR3: CASRGSTISNQPQHF. In DNA form, the CDR3 reads TGTGCCAGCAGAGGATCGACAATTAGCAATCAGCCCCAGCATTTT.

The genes are TRBV11-3 and TRBJ2-5; 16 bases fit TRBD2. Germline values: CDR1 SGHNT, CDR2 YENEEA. This CDR3 contains 16 residues. Trimming at V came to 5 bases and at J to 5 bases, leaving 5 bases not matched to a gene. The CDR3, as DNA: TGTGCCAGCAGCGAGGGACTAGCGGGAGGGCGGGAGACCCAGTACTTC. This gives the protein CASSEGLAGGRETQYF.

The rearrangement uses TRBV6-1 and TRBJ2-1, with TRBD2 as a possible D gene (5 bases). This CDR3 has 15 amino acids. Germline CDR1 reads MNHNS; CDR2 reads SASEGT. The V end lost 2 bases, the J end lost 4 bases, and 12 bases lay between the germline ends. The CDR3 DNA follows: TGTGCCAGCAGTGAAAATGGGCTAGCATACAATGAGCAGTTCTTC. It is translated as CASSENGLAYNEQFF.

The rearrangement uses TRBV30 and TRBJ1-2; weak D call: TRBD1 (5 bases). CDR3 length: 14 amino acids. Germline CDR1 reads GTSNPN; CDR2 reads SVGIG (reference sequence). V lost 0 bases, J lost 6 bases, and 14 bases lay in between. The CDR3 loop is CAWSVLKGYNGYTF. The CDR3 coding sequence is TGTGCCTGGAGTGTACTGAAGGGGTACAATGGCTACACCTTC.

The sample holds a few counts of this clone. The chain links TRBV19 to TRBJ1-5, with 10 bases identical to TRBD1. The CDR3 is 14 residues long. The V gene's germline CDR1 is LNHDA and CDR2 SQIVND (reference sequence). V lost 6 bases to trimming and J lost 8 bases; unmatched junction nucleotides: 7. The CDR3 coding sequence is TGTGCCAGTAGCCCGACAGGGGGCTTGGAGCCCCAGCATTTT. Translated: CASSPTGGLEPQHF. Looking up the rest from reference TRBV19 and TRBJ1-5 gives the full variable domain: DGGITQSPKYLFRKEGQNVTLSCEQNLNHDAMYWYRQDPGQGLRLIYYSQIVNDFQKGDIAEGYSVSREKKESFPLTVTSAQKNPTAFYLCASSPTGGLEPQHFGDGTRLSIL.